Listed here are 2 T cell receptor beta chains from one sample, sequenced in a study of CD8+CD57+ T cells in acquired aplastic anemia. Genomic DNA constituted the template upon which TCR beta VDJ and CDR3 profiling was performed. TCRdb used MiXCR to reprocess the reads, holding one entry per CDR3 protein. The sample has more than 250,000 distinct CDR3 sequences; around three fifths are singletons. The sequencing sample was made of sorted CD4+, CD8+, or CD8+CD57+ T cells (not recorded which) from PBMCs. These receptors were taken from a human donor with severe aplastic anemia or a healthy control (not recorded which).

This clonotype appeared many times. The chain combines TRBV20-1 with TRBJ1-2; no clear D gene. V was pared by 6 bases and J by 1 base, with 9 bases between. Germline V CDR1 and CDR2: DFQATT, SNEGSKA (reference sequence). The CDR3 runs to 12 residues. In nucleotides, the CDR3 is TGCAGTGCCCGGCCAGATAACTATGGCTACACCTTC. Encoded protein: CSARPDNYGYTF.

This clonotype was detected ten times or more. Here the CDR3 DNA reads TGTGCCAGCGCGCCCGCCAGGACAGGGTGGTTCAACGAGCAGTACTTC. Translating gives CASAPARTGWFNEQYF. The V and J genes are TRBV27 and TRBJ2-7; 8 nucleotides agree with TRBD1. J gave up 5 bases and V 8 bases, and 17 bases lay outside the gene matches. Germline CDR1 MNHEY, CDR2 SMNVEV (reference sequence). This CDR3 is built from 16 residues.